These T cell receptor beta chains were read from a single sample in a study of Graves' ophthalmopathy and Graves' hyperthyroidism. TCRdb reanalysed the multiplex PCR reads using MiXCR and keeps one entry per CDR3 protein. The data hold over a million distinct CDR3 sequences, with 36% observed a single time. The sequenced sample was peripheral blood or thyroid tissue (not recorded which). These TCRs come from an adult man with Graves' hyperthyroidism. The CDR3 runs from the conserved cysteine through the conserved F or W. The order of the fields is clone size, V gene, D gene, J gene, CDR3 protein, CDR3 DNA. A D gene is named only where the DNA matches it firmly. Clone size is shown for a subset of rows, as once, few, many or a class of expanded clone.

many	TRBV19	.	TRBJ1-2	CASRPPGSNYGYTF	TGTGCCAGTAGGCCCCCAGGGTCTAACTATGGCTACACCTTC
.	TRBV11-2	.	TRBJ1-1	CASSPRRTVLNTEAFF	TGTGCCAGCAGCCCAAGGAGGACAGTTTTGAACACTGAAGCTTTCTTT
.	TRBV29-1	.	TRBJ1-1	CSVNQGIAFF	TGCAGCGTGAATCAGGGTATAGCTTTCTTT
.	TRBV5-1	TRBD1	TRBJ2-7	CASSFRQGTLYEQYF	TGCGCCAGCAGCTTTAGACAGGGAACGCTCTACGAGCAGTACTTC
few	TRBV10-3	TRBD1	TRBJ2-2	CASSQGQFTGELFF	TGTGCCAGCAGCCAGGGACAGTTCACCGGGGAGCTGTTTTTT
.	TRBV2	.	TRBJ1-5	CASQRDVSNQPQHF	TGTGCCAGCCAACGCGACGTGAGCAATCAGCCCCAGCATTTT
many	TRBV12-3/TRBV12-4	.	TRBJ1-1	CASSLGLAFF	TGTGCCAGCAGTTTAGGGCTCGCTTTCTTT
once	TRBV20-1	.	TRBJ1-5	CSAAAAGNQPQHF	TGCAGTGCCGCCGCCGCTGGCAATCAGCCCCAGCATTTT
few	TRBV12-3/TRBV12-4	.	TRBJ1-4	CASSSWGPESEKLFF	TGTGCCAGCAGTTCATGGGGACCAGAAAGTGAAAAACTGTTTTTT
many	TRBV14	.	TRBJ2-5	CASSHEGGKTQYF	TGTGCCAGCAGCCATGAAGGGGGAAAGACCCAGTACTTC
many	TRBV20-1	.	TRBJ1-4	CSASGAENEKLFF	TGCAGTGCCTCCGGGGCGGAAAATGAAAAACTGTTTTTT
.	TRBV7-3	.	TRBJ1-1	CASSLTTAGNTEAFF	TGTGCCAGCAGCTTAACGACGGCCGGGAACACTGAAGCTTTCTTT
many	TRBV12-3/TRBV12-4	.	TRBJ2-6	CASSLGGGGANVLTF	TGTGCCAGCAGTTTAGGGGGCGGCGGGGCCAACGTCCTGACTTTC
.	TRBV30	.	TRBJ1-1	CAWSAENTEAFF	TGTGCCTGGAGTGCAGAGAACACTGAAGCTTTCTTT
many	TRBV7-3	TRBD1	TRBJ2-5	CASSLTGTVETQYF	TGTGCCAGCAGCTTGACAGGGACGGTCGAGACCCAGTACTTC
.	TRBV15	.	TRBJ1-1	CATSALGNTEAFF	TGTGCCACCAGCGCACTAGGGAACACTGAAGCTTTCTTT
.	TRBV28	.	TRBJ2-7	CASSSVEGRDEQYF	TGTGCCAGCAGTTCGGTGGAGGGACGTGACGAGCAGTACTTC
.	TRBV20-1	TRBD1	TRBJ2-2	CSARQGMRTGELFF	TGCAGTGCAAGACAGGGAATGAGGACCGGGGAGCTGTTTTTT
.	TRBV10-3	TRBD2	TRBJ2-7	CAISESASGGHTGELYF	TGTGCCATCAGTGAGTCTGCTAGCGGGGGGCACACCGGGGAGCTGTACTTC
once	TRBV2	.	TRBJ1-2	CASSVRDPNYGYTF	TGTGCCAGCAGTGTAAGAGACCCTAACTATGGCTACACCTTC
.	TRBV5-1	.	TRBJ1-1	CASSPYAFGTEAFF	TGCGCCAGCAGCCCATACGCATTCGGGACTGAAGCTTTCTTT
.	TRBV2	.	TRBJ1-1	CASRGWDLGGMAEAFF	TGTGCCAGCAGAGGGTGGGACTTGGGGGGAATGGCTGAAGCTTTCTTT
many	TRBV7-7	.	TRBJ2-5	CASSLGAGPTPGETQYF	TGTGCCAGCAGCTTAGGGGCGGGACCGACCCCCGGGGAGACCCAGTACTTC
.	TRBV29-1	TRBD2	TRBJ2-6	CSVAGTSGANVLTF	TGCAGCGTCGCCGGGACTAGCGGAGCCAACGTCCTGACTTTC
few	TRBV11-2	TRBD2	TRBJ2-2	CASSPTSGGATGELFF	TGTGCCAGCAGCCCGACTAGCGGGGGGGCCACCGGGGAGCTGTTTTTT
.	TRBV9	.	TRBJ1-4	CASSVVGAEGEKLFF	TGTGCCAGCAGCGTTGTGGGGGCGGAGGGTGAAAAACTGTTTTTT
few	TRBV15	TRBD2	TRBJ2-7	CATSKGGIAGAYEQYF	TGTGCCACCAGCAAAGGGGGGATAGCGGGGGCTTACGAGCAGTACTTC
few	TRBV25-1	.	TRBJ2-3	CASSGRNTDTQYF	TGTGCCAGCAGTGGGCGGAACACAGATACGCAGTATTTT
few	TRBV5-1	TRBD1	TRBJ1-6	CASSSLHRQGADSPLHF	TGCGCCAGTAGCTCCCTACACCGACAGGGGGCGGATTCACCCCTCCACTTT
.	TRBV20-1	.	TRBJ1-5	CSADEQGGQGYEPQHF	TGCAGTGCGGACGAACAGGGAGGTCAGGGGTACGAGCCCCAGCATTTT
many	TRBV29-1	.	TRBJ1-3	CSVSPVSSGNTIYF	TGCAGCGTTAGCCCAGTGAGCTCTGGAAACACCATATATTTT
few	TRBV20-1	TRBD1	TRBJ1-5	CSARNRRDRGPHNQPQHF	TGCAGTGCCAGAAACCGCCGGGACAGGGGGCCCCACAATCAGCCCCAGCATTTT
many	TRBV12-3/TRBV12-4	.	TRBJ2-5	CASSLGQPPQETQYF	TGTGCCAGCAGTTTAGGTCAGCCGCCCCAAGAGACCCAGTACTTC
.	TRBV10-2	TRBD1	TRBJ1-2	CASSERDRRVYGYTF	TGTGCCAGCAGTGAACGGGACAGGAGGGTCTATGGCTACACCTTC
.	TRBV19	TRBD2	TRBJ2-7	CASSFGRLAGDEQYF	TGTGCCAGTAGTTTTGGGAGGCTAGCGGGCGACGAGCAGTACTTC
.	TRBV6-1	TRBD1	TRBJ2-6	CAISFGQGIRLGANVLTF	TGTGCCATCAGTTTCGGACAGGGCATACGGCTGGGGGCCAACGTCCTGACTTTC
.	TRBV7-2	.	TRBJ2-7	CASSPGTYYKQYF	TGTGCCAGCAGCCCGGGGACATATTACAAGCAGTACTTC
many	TRBV15	.	TRBJ1-5	CATSRDGRATNQPQHF	TGTGCCACCAGCAGAGATGGGAGGGCGACAAATCAGCCCCAGCATTTT
.	TRBV7-2	.	TRBJ2-6	CASKTSGANVLTF	TGTGCCAGCAAGACATCTGGGGCCAACGTCCTGACTTTC
.	TRBV19	.	TRBJ2-2	CASTTESPGTGELFF	TGTGCCAGTACCACGGAGTCTCCGGGCACCGGGGAGCTGTTTTTT
.	TRBV20-1	.	TRBJ2-2	CSVGLPARGNTGELFF	TGCAGTGTAGGGCTACCAGCGAGGGGGAACACCGGGGAGCTGTTTTTT